This is a list of T cell receptor beta chains from one sample in a study of blood T cell repertoires in COVID-19. Sequencing was performed with immunoSEQ multiplex PCR; in TCRdb, only in-frame clones are kept and a portion is missing. The sample has about 62,000 clones, around 87% seen once. The sample was peripheral blood. The receptors stem from a man in his 70s with acute or convalescent COVID-19. Each CDR3 is given without its conserved first and last residue. A D gene is named only where the DNA matches it firmly.

len,v_gene,d_gene,j_gene,CDR3aa
14,TRBV7-9,TRBD2,TRBJ2-3,ASSLSRGSQTDTQY
11,TRBV2,TRBD2,TRBJ2-7,ASSDGRTYEQY
11,TRBV6-5,TRBD1,TRBJ1-6,ASSPGQGIILH
14,TRBV7-8,-,TRBJ1-5,ASSPWEGVSNQPQH
13,TRBV6-1,-,TRBJ1-3,ASSERGRTGNTIY
13,TRBV9,-,TRBJ1-3,ASSVGQGLGNTIY
11,TRBV28,-,TRBJ1-3,ASSSFRGGTIY
12,TRBV3-1/TRBV3-2,-,TRBJ1-2,ASSQAGEGYGYT
13,TRBV19,-,TRBJ2-3,ASILAPSSTDTQY
12,TRBV5-6,-,TRBJ1-1,ASSFQQAHTEAF
11,TRBV5-4,-,TRBJ2-7,ASSSGLTYEQY
11,TRBV6-5,TRBD1,TRBJ1-1,ASRLQGFAEAF
11,TRBV2,-,TRBJ1-2,ASTPGEARGYT
12,TRBV6-5,-,TRBJ1-3,ASKEGSSGNTIY
12,TRBV6-4,-,TRBJ1-2,ASSDNRVPGGYT
14,TRBV18,-,TRBJ1-1,ASTSRRTDMNTEAF
11,TRBV5-1,-,TRBJ1-2,ASRDTLGYGYT
14,TRBV6-1,TRBD2,TRBJ2-3,ASSVSGTSVADTQY
13,TRBV18,-,TRBJ1-1,ASSEGLTFNTEAF
12,TRBV19,-,TRBJ1-2,ASREGLGGFGYT
13,TRBV3-1/TRBV3-2,-,TRBJ2-7,ASSLRGDSRWEQY
10,TRBV10-2,-,TRBJ1-2,ASATDSYGYT
11,TRBV29-1,-,TRBJ2-7,SVVDRSSYEQY
11,TRBV3-1/TRBV3-2,-,TRBJ2-7,ASSQEVAGEQY
14,TRBV19,TRBD2,TRBJ2-7,ASSMWGTSGRGEQY